This entry lists 3 T cell receptor beta chains sequenced from one sample in a study of blood T cell repertoires in COVID-19. Measured with immunoSEQ multiplex PCR; TCRdb has only the in-frame clones, and not every one. The data show fewer than 300,000 clones, roughly nine tenths seen once. Sequencing used peripheral blood. These receptors all come from a man in his sixties who had recovered from COVID-19.

The chain employs TRBV11-2 and TRBJ1-2; TRBD1 agrees at 7 bases. The V gene's germline CDR1 is SGHAT and CDR2 FQNNGV. V gave up 1 base and J gave up 4 bases; unmatched junction bases: 3. The CDR3 runs 14 residues. The CDR3, as DNA: TGTGCCAGCAGCTTAGGTCGGACAGGCTATGGCTACACCTTC. Its protein is CASSLGRTGYGYTF. Full variable domain (missing parts from reference TRBV11-2 and TRBJ1-2): EAGVAQSPRYKIIEKRQSVAFWCNPISGHATLYWYQQILGQGPKLLIQFQNNGVVDDSQLPKDRFSAERLKGVDSTLKIQPAKLEDSAVYLCASSLGRTGYGYTFGSGTRLTVV.

This chain uses TRBV30 with TRBJ1-1; no definite D call. Germline V lookup: CDR1 GTSNPN, CDR2 SVGIG (reference sequence). This CDR3 spans 15 amino acids. V was clipped by 0 bases and J by 9 bases, with 20 bases between them. Here the CDR3 DNA reads TGTGCCTGGAGTGTACAGTTGACGAGGGTGGCTCAAGCTTTCTTT. The encoded protein is CAWSVQLTRVAQAFF.

The J gene is TRBJ1-1, the V gene TRBV5-5; TRBD1 matches at 9 bases. The CDR3 is 17 residues long. With 4 bases clipped from V and 0 bases from J, the junction kept 10 bases outside the gene matches. Germline V gene lookup returns CDR1 SGHKS and CDR2 YYEKEE (reference sequence). CDR3 DNA: TGTGCCAGCAGCCCCGTACGACAGGGGGGTTTGAACACTGAAGCTTTCTTT. It encodes CASSPVRQGGLNTEAFF.